One sample yielded the 9 T cell receptor beta chains listed below, sequenced in a study of T cell responses to AZD1222 COVID-19 vaccine. Assay: immunoSEQ multiplex PCR; the TCRdb copy retains only in-frame clones and omits some. The data hold 100,000 to 150,000 clones, with about 87% observed a single time. Sequencing was performed on peripheral blood, taken on day 0 of AZD1222 vaccination. Receptor source: an adult in good health.

The V call is TRBV7-9, the J call TRBJ1-1; 9 nucleotides align to TRBD1. The germline CDR1 and CDR2 sequences are SEHNR and FQNEAQ (reference sequence). Trimming removed 5 bases from V and 4 bases from J; junction bases left unmatched: 11. CDR3 length: 16 residues. The DNA of the CDR3 is TGTGCCAGCAGCCCGAGGGACAGGGCGGGGTCCACTGAAGCTTTCTTT. Translation: CASSPRDRAGSTEAFF.

The J gene is TRBJ2-1, the V gene TRBV12-3 or TRBV12-4, with D hard to call. CDR3 length: 12 amino acids. V was trimmed by 5 bases and J by 7 bases, leaving 9 bases between them. In DNA, the CDR3 is TGTGCCAGCAGTAAGCGTGGGAATGAGCAGTTCTTC. This codes for CASSKRGNEQFF.

The chain combines TRBV15 with TRBJ1-2; no definite D call. V was trimmed by 0 bases and J by 5 bases, leaving 13 bases between them. The CDR3 is 15 residues long. The V gene's germline CDR1 is LNHNV and CDR2 YYDKDF (reference sequence). CDR3 amino acids: CATSRDRSARYGYTF. The CDR3 DNA reads as TGTGCCACCAGCAGAGACCGCAGCGCTAGGTATGGCTACACCTTC.

The V and J genes are TRBV4-2 and TRBJ2-3, with D tentatively TRBD1 or TRBD2 (5 bases each). This CDR3 is 14 amino acids long. Germline V gives CDR1 LGHNA, CDR2 YNFKEQ. With 1 base removed from V and 4 bases from J, the gap between germline ends came to 9 bases. This CDR3 reads CASSQAMGADTQYF. In DNA form, the CDR3 reads TGTGCCAGCAGCCAAGCAATGGGGGCAGATACGCAGTATTTT.

The CDR3 sequence is CASSIPRTGEKLFF. As DNA, the CDR3 is TGTGCCAGTAGTATCCCTCGGACAGGGGAAAAACTGTTTTTT. This chain joins TRBV19 and TRBJ1-4; 8 nucleotides agree with TRBD1. J gave up 8 bases and V 3 bases, and 5 bases lay outside the gene matches. Per germline, CDR1 LNHDA and CDR2 SQIVND (reference sequence). The CDR3 has 14 amino acids.

The CDR3, as DNA: TGTGCCAGCAGCGAAACAGGTGTGGAGACCCAGTACTTC. It codes for CASSETGVETQYF. The gene calls are TRBV2 and TRBJ2-5, with D possibly being TRBD1 (5 bases). CDR1 and CDR2 from the germline V gene are SNHLY and FYNNEI. The CDR3 length is 13 residues. V dropped 6 bases and J dropped 5 bases, with 13 bases sitting between them.

The rearrangement uses TRBV9 and TRBJ2-1, with D possibly being TRBD2 (6 bases). The CDR3 consists of 15 residues. V lost 0 bases to trimming and J lost 8 bases, with 15 bases between them. Germline V lookup: CDR1 SGDLS, CDR2 YYNGEE. The CDR3: CASSVAAGGLDEQFF. The CDR3 coding sequence is TGTGCCAGCAGCGTAGCAGCGGGTGGGTTGGATGAGCAGTTCTTC.

The V call is TRBV6-5, the J call TRBJ2-2; 7 nucleotides line up with TRBD2. The CDR3 covers 14 residues. Germline loops: CDR1 MNHEY, CDR2 SVGAGI. The junction had 9 bases not matched to a gene; V was cut back by 7 bases and J by 7 bases. The CDR3 reads CASTPRGELGELFF. The CDR3 DNA follows: TGTGCCAGCACCCCTCGGGGGGAGCTCGGGGAGCTGTTTTTT.

The V call is TRBV2, the J call TRBJ2-3; D gene ambiguous. This CDR3 contains 15 residues. V gave up 0 bases and J gave up 2 bases, with 9 bases separating them. Per the germline V gene, CDR1 is SNHLY and CDR2 is FYNNEI. The CDR3 sequence: CASSEAALATDTQYF. CDR3 in DNA: TGTGCCAGCAGTGAAGCTGCCTTAGCCACAGATACGCAGTATTTT. The full variable domain, with the rest looked up from reference TRBV2 and TRBJ2-3, is EPEVTQTPSHQVTQMGQEVILRCVPISNHLYFYWYRQILGQKVEFLVSFYNNEISEKSEIFDDQFSVERPDGSNFTLKIRSTKLEDSAMYFCASSEAALATDTQYFGPGTRLTVL.